This record looks at one T cell receptor (beta chain) sequence and its context. Antigen: not known. TCR beta VDJ and CDR3 profiles were obtained from a genomic DNA template. TCRdb independently ran MiXCR on the reads; one entry per CDR3 protein. This table holds some 170,000 distinct CDR3 sequences, roughly 43% found once. V shed 4 bases and J 9 bases; nucleotides not matched to a gene: 9. The CDR3 spans 15 residues. Germline V lookup: CDR1 SGHDN, CDR2 FVKESK. This record belongs to a study of CD8+CD57+ T cells in acquired aplastic anemia. The wider study: An average of roughly 3 ug of DNA was obtained from sorted CD4+ and CD8+ cells. Study-level results: CD8+ Simpson's diversity showed no significant patient-control difference.

CD8+CD57+ cell expansion had been shown by flow cytometry in patients chosen for sequencing. Sequences were obtained from sorted CD4+, CD8+, or CD8+CD57+ T cells (not recorded which) from PBMCs. The chain has TRBV14 and TRBJ2-1, with 10 bases fitting TRBD1. This sequence was found in a human donor with aplastic anemia. In nucleotides, the CDR3 is TGTGCCAGCAGCCCTTGGACAGGGGGGGATAGTGAGCAGTTCTTC. Translated, it gives CASSPWTGGDSEQFF.